This T cell receptor beta chain was captured in a study of blood T cell repertoires in COVID-19. Overall study context: Sources were T cells, B-cell-depleted T cells, or PBMCs; the material itself was cDNA or gDNA.

The protocol was immunoSEQ multiplex PCR, while the TCRdb copy is restricted to in-frame clones and leaves out a portion. The table records about 34,000 clones, more than 85% of them present only once. Germline CDR1 reads SEHNR; CDR2 reads FQNEAQ (reference sequence). Trimming shortened V by 4 bases and J by 8 bases, and 23 bases separated the two germline ends. This CDR3 has 16 amino acids. The clonotype comes from a woman older than 75 with acute or convalescent COVID-19. What was sequenced was peripheral blood. The V call is TRBV7-9, the J call TRBJ1-2; D gene ambiguous. CDR3 coding DNA: TGTGCCAGCAGCTCCAATTTGGACTTCATAACGGGGGGCTACACCTTC. Protein product: CASSSNLDFITGGYTF.